A single sample is the source of the 9 T cell receptor beta chains below, sequenced in a study of CD8+ T cells in alopecia areata. cDNA serving as the sequencing template came from extracted, reverse transcribed RNA. Here immunoSEQ multiplex PCR was the method, and the copy in TCRdb shows in-frame clones only, minus some. The sample holds 150,000 to 250,000 clones, 55% to 70% seen once. Treatment meaning: oral pan-JAK inhibitor, 5-10 mg twice daily. Sequencing was performed on CD4+ T cells sorted from blood, taken at week 4, from a patient treated with tofacitinib. These receptors all stem from a human donor with alopecia areata.

The genes are TRBV4-1 and TRBJ1-6; D ambiguous. CDR1 and CDR2 (germline): MGHRA, YSYEKL. This CDR3 has 14 amino acids. Deletions cut 0 bases from V and 14 bases from J, with 14 bases between. The CDR3 DNA follows: TGCGCCAGCAGCCAAGAACCCGACGTTGCGGCCCTCCACTTT. It specifies CASSQEPDVAALHF.

V is TRBV2 and J is TRBJ2-7, with 7 bases that match TRBD1. The V gene end was trimmed by 8 bases and the J gene end by 5 bases; junction bases not matched to a gene: 6. This CDR3 contains 12 residues. CDR1 and CDR2 (germline): SNHLY, FYNNEI. CDR3 protein: CASRDRGHEQYF. For the CDR3, the DNA is TGTGCCAGCCGGGACAGAGGCCACGAGCAGTACTTC.

Here the CDR3 reads CASSSTLGLAGVQTQYF. The CDR3 DNA reads as TGTGCCAGCAGCTCCACCCTGGGACTAGCAGGTGTTCAGACCCAGTACTTC. The rearrangement uses TRBV7-2 and TRBJ2-5; 9 positions agree with TRBD2. Losses at the gene ends were 4 bases for V and 6 bases for J; bases not matched to a gene: 15. Germline values: CDR1 SGHTA, CDR2 FQGNSA. CDR3 length: 17 amino acids.

A remark on this clone: This same CDR3 is encoded by further DNA sequences in the sample. The chain joins TRBV5-1 to TRBJ1-1; D is possibly TRBD1 (6 bases). The CDR3 is 15 residues long. The V end lost 0 bases, the J end lost 2 bases, and 11 bases lay between the germline ends. The germline V gene has CDR1 SGHRS and CDR2 YFSETQ. CDR3 DNA: TGCGCCAGCAGCTTGGCCGGACAGTTAAACACTGAAGCTTTCTTT. Protein product: CASSLAGQLNTEAFF.

V and J are TRBV2 and TRBJ2-5; 8 nucleotides match TRBD2. Germline V lookup: CDR1 SNHLY, CDR2 FYNNEI. This CDR3 is built from 11 residues. V shed 10 bases and J 4 bases; nucleotides not matched to a gene: 2. CDR3 sequence (DNA): TGTGCCACTCGGGGGGGAGAGACCCAGTACTTC. Translated: CATRGGETQYF.

As DNA, the CDR3 is TGTGCCTGGAGTGTTACCCTTCGGGGGGCGGATGGCTACACCTTC. It is translated as CAWSVTLRGADGYTF. V and J are TRBV30 and TRBJ1-2; D might be TRBD1 (6 bases). V gave up 0 bases and J gave up 6 bases, with 17 bases separating them. The CDR3 runs to 15 residues. The germline V gene encodes CDR1 GTSNPN and CDR2 SVGIG (reference sequence). Combining the CDR3 with reference TRBV30 and TRBJ1-2 gives the whole variable domain SQTIHQWPATLVQPVGSPLSLECTVEGTSNPNLYWYRQAAGRGLQLLFYSVGIGQISSEVPQNLSASRPQDRQFILSSKKLLLSDSGFYLCAWSVTLRGADGYTFGSGTRLTVV.

This chain uses TRBV30 with TRBJ2-7; weak D call: TRBD2 (7 bases). The CDR3 totals 14 residues. Germline loops: CDR1 GTSNPN, CDR2 SVGIG (reference sequence). Trimming pared 3 bases from V and 0 bases from J, leaving 12 bases between. CDR3 region: CAWSKGGDSYEQYF. The CDR3 DNA reads TGTGCCTGGAGCAAGGGGGGGGACTCCTACGAGCAGTACTTC.

This clone was seen only once. V is TRBV30 and J is TRBJ2-5, with D perhaps TRBD1 (5 bases). Trimming pared 1 base from V and 1 base from J, leaving 7 bases between. The CDR3 is 13 residues long. CDR1 GTSNPN and CDR2 SVGIG come from the germline V gene (reference sequence). In DNA, the CDR3 is TGTGCCTGGAGTGGACAGAGCCAAGAGACCCAGTACTTC. Translated, it gives CAWSGQSQETQYF.

This clone was observed a few times. This CDR3 reads CASADRNTEAFF. The DNA of the CDR3 is TGTGCCAGCGCGGACAGGAACACTGAAGCTTTCTTT. The genes are TRBV19 and TRBJ1-1; D may be TRBD1 (6 bases). V gave up 9 bases and J gave up 1 base, with 9 bases separating them. The V gene's germline CDR1 is LNHDA and CDR2 SQIVND (reference sequence). The CDR3 extends over 12 amino acids. Using reference TRBV19 and TRBJ1-1 for the parts outside the CDR3, the full variable domain is DGGITQSPKYLFRKEGQNVTLSCEQNLNHDAMYWYRQDPGQGLRLIYYSQIVNDFQKGDIAEGYSVSREKKESFPLTVTSAQKNPTAFYLCASADRNTEAFFGQGTRLTVV.